Below, one TCR beta chain is given with its context. What it binds is unknown. Data came from immunoSEQ multiplex PCR; TCRdb stores just in-frame clones and leaves some out. In the table there are about 75,000 clones, around 80% of which are singletons. This sample stems from a study of T cell clones after liver transplantation. On the study more broadly: As an antigen-independent comparator, third-party-reactive TCRbeta sequences came from pre-transplant mixed lymphocyte reactions. Study-wide findings and caveats: Migration into the graft, not deletion, may explain lost graft donor-reactive T cells.

From germline, CDR1 is LGHNA and CDR2 YSLEER. The CDR3 contains 16 residues. J gave up 3 bases and V 0 bases, and 4 bases lay outside the gene matches. The starting material was CD4+ T cells from blood, obtained around 50 months after liver transplant. The sequence was collected from a human patient who received a liver transplant. Some of the T cells may derive from the graft donor. This rearrangement joins TRBV4-3 to TRBJ2-2; 7 positions agree with TRBD1. The chain's CDR3 is CASSQDQGVDTGELFF. CDR3 bases: TGCGCCAGCAGCCAAGACCAGGGGGTCGACACCGGGGAGCTGTTTTTT.